This paragraph covers one TCR beta chain sequence. No antigen is known for it. The data originate from a study of cytomegalovirus exposure and HLA in healthy donors. Notes on the study in general: TCR beta chains numbering roughly 150 were designated cytomegalovirus-associated. Cytomegalovirus status, reportedly, was diagnosed with high specificity and sensitivity by the classifier. The availability of immune exposure information extended only to CMV serostatus.

The PCR used 60 Vbeta and 13 Jbeta primers. Per the study methods: In a later analysis, of roughly 83 million unique beta chains, around 11 million appeared in at least two donors. Clones were read by immunoSEQ multiplex PCR, and TCRdb kept only the in-frame ones, dropping some. From that table come the V and J calls and clone size; the DNA was used to work out D and trimming. The sample has tens of thousands of clones; about 79% are singletons. The CDR3 covers 11 residues. CDR1 and CDR2 from the germline V gene are SQVTM and ANQGSEA. V dropped 5 bases and J dropped 11; count of bases not matched to a gene: 8.

The sample comprised PBMCs. The rearrangement joins TRBV29-1 to TRBJ2-5; 7 bases fit TRBD1. This TCR was recovered from a female donor in good health and CMV-seronegative. In nucleotides, the CDR3 is TGCAGCGTTACAGGGGTAGGGGAGCAGTACTTC. Its protein product is CSVTGVGEQYF.